This T cell receptor (beta chain) stems from a study of blood T cell repertoires in COVID-19. Overall study context: COVID-19 samples collected from the United States, Italy and Spain covered acute and convalescent phases. PBMCs, B-cell-depleted T cells, or T cells provided the cDNA or gDNA that made up the material.

Some clones are missing from TCRdb's copy, which holds only in-frame ones; the method was immunoSEQ multiplex PCR. Found here are 250,000 to 300,000 clones, approximately 91% of them singletons; the top ten hold about 2.3%. Across roughly 25 US areas, participants ranged in age from roughly 18 to 95 years. Participant-given clinical history determined each cohort assignment. J gave up 1 base and V 2 bases, and 7 bases lay outside the gene matches. The CDR3 loop spans 16 amino acids. In germline, CDR1 is SGHRS, CDR2 YFSETQ. The chain uses TRBV5-1 and TRBJ1-1; TRBD1 agrees at 8 bases. This clonotype was obtained from a middle-aged woman with acute COVID-19. Input material: PBMCs or T cells enriched from blood (not recorded which). DNA of the CDR3: TGCGCCAGCAGCTTTGGACAGGGTGTGGGGAACACTGAAGCTTTCTTT. Residues: CASSFGQGVGNTEAFF.